The 20 T cell receptor beta chains listed next were all sequenced from one sample in a study of molecular identifiers for immune sequencing clone quantification. TCRdb reprocessed the PCR reads via MiXCR and lists one record per CDR3 protein. The table records some 40,000 distinct CDR3 sequences, 20% to 25% of them present only once. The sequencing sample was made of naive CD8+ T cells from blood, with Jurkat cell RNA spiked in. Subset reported: FACS-sorted CD8+CD4-CCR7+CD45RA+ naive T cells. These receptors came from a human donor in good health. Some libraries in this study had Jurkat cell RNA spiked in.

The V call is TRBV19, the J call TRBJ2-1; unclear D gene. This CDR3 is built from 17 residues. Trimming pared 3 bases from V and 7 bases from J, leaving 22 bases between. Germline CDR1 is LNHDA and CDR2 is SQIVND (reference sequence). The CDR3 DNA reads TGTGCCAGTAGTATGGGTCGGTCCTACTTGCCGGAGAATGAGCAGTTCTTC. It translates to CASSMGRSYLPENEQFF.

This clonotype was counted ten times or more. This chain uses TRBV12-3 or TRBV12-4 with TRBJ2-3; tentatively, D is TRBD1 or TRBD2 (5 bases each). V shed 3 bases and J shed 1 base, with 11 bases lying between them. The CDR3 loop spans 15 amino acids. The CDR3 DNA is TGTGCCAGCAGTTTTAGGTGGGACGGCACAGATACGCAGTATTTT. Its translation: CASSFRWDGTDTQYF.

This clonotype was picked up many times. The V gene is TRBV30, the J gene TRBJ2-2; D unclear. Germline lookup yields CDR1 GTSNPN and CDR2 SVGIG (reference sequence). This CDR3 is 13 amino acids long. Trimming left V 0 bases short and J 5 bases short, with 7 bases between. This CDR3 is CAWSVLGTGELFF. Written as DNA, the CDR3 is TGTGCCTGGAGTGTTTTGGGTACCGGGGAGCTGTTTTTT. Supplemented by reference TRBV30 and TRBJ2-2, the full variable domain reads SQTIHQWPATLVQPVGSPLSLECTVEGTSNPNLYWYRQAAGRGLQLLFYSVGIGQISSEVPQNLSASRPQDRQFILSSKKLLLSDSGFYLCAWSVLGTGELFFGEGSRLTVL.

This clonotype was picked up many times. The chain recombines TRBV11-2 with TRBJ2-3; D is perhaps TRBD2 (5 bases). CDR1 is SGHAT, CDR2 FQNNGV, per germline. With 4 bases removed from V and 6 bases from J, the gap between germline ends came to 17 bases. CDR3 length: 15 residues. CDR3 loop: CASSSLPPRGDTQYF. The CDR3 coding sequence is TGTGCCAGCAGCTCCCTCCCCCCCCGCGGGGATACGCAGTATTTT.

This clonotype was found many times. As DNA, the CDR3 is TGTGCCTGGGATCCCCGGGACTCTTACACCGGGGAGCTGTTTTTT. Translation gives CAWDPRDSYTGELFF. J is TRBJ2-2 and V is TRBV30, with D possibly matching TRBD2 (6 bases). V was pared by 5 bases and J by 3 bases, with 16 bases between. CDR1 is GTSNPN and CDR2 is SVGIG in the germline V gene (reference sequence). The CDR3 covers 15 residues.

This clonotype was counted at least ten times. This chain joins TRBV7-6 and TRBJ2-3, with TRBD1 matching over 11 bases. With V trimmed by 5 bases and J by 5 bases, 6 bases remained unmatched. The length of the CDR3 is 15 residues. Germline assignment: CDR1 SGHVS and CDR2 FNYEAQ. CDR3 DNA: TGTGCCAGCAGCCCGGGACAGGGGGTATTAGATACGCAGTATTTT. Protein sequence: CASSPGQGVLDTQYF.

About this clonotype: This could be a read error, since a much larger clone is one nucleotide away. J is TRBJ1-1 and V is TRBV6-5; D not resolved. CDR1 MNHEY and CDR2 SVGAGI come from the germline V gene. This CDR3 region has 14 residues. As DNA, the CDR3 is TGTGCCAGCAGTTACTATTTGGGGAACACTGAAGCTTTGTTT. Its protein product is CASSYYLGNTEALF.

This clonotype was found many times. The chain recombines TRBV27 with TRBJ1-6, with 7 bases aligning to TRBD1. J gave up 11 bases and V 5 bases, and 12 bases lay outside the gene matches. Germline V gives CDR1 MNHEY, CDR2 SMNVEV (reference sequence). The CDR3 runs 15 residues. The CDR3 DNA follows: TGTGCCAGCAGTCACGGTGAAGGGGGCAGGGCACCCCTCCACTTT. The encoded protein is CASSHGEGGRAPLHF.

This clonotype was counted many times. This chain joins TRBV4-1 and TRBJ2-5; D uncertain. This CDR3 contains 13 residues. Between the trimmed V and J ends, which lost 4 bases and 1 base, there was a span of 7 bases. Germline CDR1 MGHRA, CDR2 YSYEKL. CDR3 sequence: CASSPTFQETQYF. The CDR3 DNA is TGCGCCAGCAGCCCGACGTTCCAAGAGACCCAGTACTTC.

In its sample, this clonotype was seen many times. This chain uses TRBV5-4 with TRBJ2-5; 9 bases are a match to TRBD2. This CDR3 has 16 amino acids. The V segment lost 3 bases and the J segment 5 bases; nucleotides outside the gene matches: 11. Germline V CDR1 and CDR2: SGHNT, YYREEE (reference sequence). The CDR3 spells CASSSVAGELVETQYF. CDR3 DNA sequence: TGTGCCAGCAGCTCTGTAGCGGGGGAGCTAGTGGAGACCCAGTACTTC.

Note on this clonotype: This clone may be a read error of a much larger clone one base away. The rearrangement joins TRBV29-1 to TRBJ2-1; no reliable D call. Trimming stripped 3 bases from V and 8 bases from J, with 17 bases between. This CDR3 contains 14 residues. The V gene's germline CDR1 is SQVTM and CDR2 ANQGSEA. This chain's CDR3 is CSVDWAGTLYEQFF. CDR3 coding DNA: TGCAGCGTTGATTGGGCAGGAACTTTATATGAGCAGTTCTTC.

Remarks on this clonotype: One end of the junction does not line up with germline, which may come from a read error. The chain has TRBV4-2 and TRBJ2-5; D possibly uses TRBD1 or TRBD2 (5 bases each). In germline, CDR1 is LGHNA, CDR2 YNFKEQ. The CDR3 loop spans 16 amino acids. In DNA, the CDR3 is TGTGCCAGCAGCCAACCGGGACCGAGTCTCCAAGGGACCCAGTACTTC. This codes for CASSQPGPSLQGTQYF.

Points on this clonotype: It may be a read error: a sequence one base away is much more abundant. The chain combines TRBV12-3 or TRBV12-4 with TRBJ2-2; no reliable D call. CDR3 size: 13 residues. The CDR3: CAGSPEHTGELFF. CDR3 coding DNA: TGTGCCGGCAGCCCGGAACACACCGGGGAGCTGTTTTTT.

This clonotype was counted at least ten times. The V gene is TRBV20-1, the J gene TRBJ2-7; no clear D gene. From germline, CDR1 is DFQATT and CDR2 SNEGSKA (reference sequence). With 0 bases removed from V and 2 bases from J, the gap between germline ends came to 14 bases. There are 15 residues in the CDR3. The chain's CDR3 is CSARDRAQVTYEQYF. DNA of the CDR3: TGCAGTGCTAGAGATAGGGCCCAGGTCACCTACGAGCAGTACTTC.

This clonotype occurred many times. V usage is TRBV7-6 and J usage is TRBJ1-1; no reliable D call. V was clipped by 5 bases and J by 7 bases, with 8 bases between them. The CDR3 is 11 residues long. Per germline, CDR1 SGHVS and CDR2 FNYEAQ. DNA of the CDR3: TGTGCCAGCAGCGACGGTAGTGAAGCTTTCTTT. Its translation is CASSDGSEAFF.

This clonotype has only a few counts. A clone one base away is much larger, so this may be a read error. This rearrangement joins TRBV7-9 to TRBJ2-7; D may be TRBD1 (5 bases). From germline, CDR1 is SEHNR and CDR2 FQNEAQ (reference sequence). The ends were cut back, 1 base at V and 4 bases at J, with 11 bases in the middle. This CDR3 is built from 14 residues. This chain's CDR3 is CASSLGLGHYEQYF. The CDR3, as DNA: TGTGCCAGCAGCTTAGGGCTGGGGCATTACGAGCAGTACTTC.

This clonotype has ten or more counts. In DNA form, the CDR3 reads TGTGCCAGCACCCAAACCCGACAGGGGAAAGAGACCCAGTACTTC. Its protein is CASTQTRQGKETQYF. This chain connects TRBV6-6 to TRBJ2-5, with 8 bases aligning to TRBD1. The CDR3 length is 15 residues. The J segment lost 3 bases and the V segment lost 7 bases, leaving 10 bases of the junction unmatched. Germline V gives CDR1 MNHNY, CDR2 SVGAGI (reference sequence).

This clonotype was picked up a small number of times. The chain has TRBV7-9 and TRBJ2-1; D is unresolved. This CDR3 comprises 12 residues. Per germline, CDR1 SEHNR and CDR2 FQNEAQ (reference sequence). V was pared by 2 bases and J by 4 bases, with 3 bases between. The CDR3: CASSLLYNEQFF. CDR3 DNA: TGTGCCAGCAGCTTACTGTACAATGAGCAGTTCTTC. Full variable domain (rest looked up from reference TRBV7-9 and TRBJ2-1): DTGVSQNPRHKITKRGQNVTFRCDPISEHNRLYWYRQTLGQGPEFLTYFQNEAQLEKSRLLSDRFSAERPKGSFSTLEIQRTEQGDSAMYLCASSLLYNEQFFGPGTRLTVL.

The sample holds a few counts of this clonotype. This chain uses TRBV19 with TRBJ2-7; D might be TRBD1 or TRBD2, each matching 5 bases. The CDR3 is 14 amino acids. The germline gives CDR1 LNHDA, CDR2 SQIVND (reference sequence). The V end lost 3 bases, the J end lost 1 base, and 10 bases lay between the germline ends. CDR3 in amino acids: CASSIGWGSYEQYF. The CDR3 coding sequence is TGTGCCAGTAGTATCGGGTGGGGGTCCTACGAGCAGTACTTC.

With regard to this clonotype: Since the CDR3 does not end with the conserved phenylalanine or tryptophan, this likely comes from a read error. The V and J genes are TRBV7-6 and TRBJ2-6; TRBD2 is a possible D gene (5 bases). V gave up 5 bases and J gave up 0 bases, with 20 bases separating them. The CDR3 sequence is 19 residues long. Germline V gene sequence: CDR1 SGHVS, CDR2 FNYEAQ. CDR3 protein: CASSLLRVDYSSGANVLTS. The CDR3 DNA is TGTGCCAGCAGCCTCCTGAGGGTAGACTACAGCTCTGGGGCCAACGTCCTGACTTCC.